This TCR beta chain was sequenced for a study of diagnostic markers for celiac disease. From its re-call of the reads, TCRdb lists each CDR3 protein once, without DNA. This table holds some 250 distinct CDR3 sequences. From germline, CDR1 is SGHRS and CDR2 YFSETQ. CDR3 length: 13 amino acids. This clonotype is called large based on its frequency. This TCR derives from a human donor. This table probably holds off-target reads from a library built for another chain. The sequenced sample was either unsorted cells or a sorted T cell fraction (not recorded which). This chain joins TRBV5-1 and TRBJ1-5; the TCRdb call, TRBD1, lacks DNA for checking. CDR3 region: CASSLEGDRPQHF.